These 17 T cell receptor beta chains came from one sample sequenced in a study of blood T cell repertoires in COVID-19 (dated by TCRdb to the early 2020s). The library was made by the immunoSEQ multiplex PCR assay. Imported from immuneACCESS, the table was reduced by TCRdb to in-frame sequences with V and J called. These copies leave out some clones; in studies compared against another copy, an unresolved V gene accounts for under half, and the cause of the remainder is not known. Within this sample are approximately 90,000 clones, with about nine tenths of them counted one time only. The ten largest clones capture 3% to 4% of the sample. The sequenced sample consisted of peripheral blood. Receptor source: a woman aged 65 to 85 with acute or convalescent COVID-19.

About this clone: At one end the junction does not follow the germline gene, possibly because of a read error. CDR3 loop: CASSEGGVSPLHF. The CDR3 DNA reads TGTGCCAGCAGCGAAGGGGGGGTTTCACCCCTCCACTTT. The chain links TRBV2 to TRBJ1-6; weak D call: TRBD1 (6 bases). The germline V gene has CDR1 SNHLY and CDR2 FYNNEI. This CDR3 contains 13 residues. Filled out from reference TRBV2 and TRBJ1-6, the complete variable domain reads EPEVTQTPSHQVTQMGQEVILRCVPISNHLYFYWYRQILGQKVEFLVSFYNNEISEKSEIFDDQFSVERPDGSNFTLKIRSTKLEDSAMYFCASSEGGVSPLHFGNGTRLTVT.

CDR3 DNA sequence: TGTGCCAGCAGCCAAAGGAGGGCCCGCAACAATGAGCAGTTCTTC. It codes for CASSQRRARNNEQFF. This chain uses TRBV14 with TRBJ2-1; D might be TRBD2 (6 bases). Germline assignment: CDR1 SGHDN and CDR2 FVKESK. The CDR3 spans 15 residues. V lost 2 bases and J lost 5, with 13 bases in between.

The chain links TRBV3-1 (or the pseudogene TRBV3-2) to TRBJ1-4; 10 positions agree with TRBD1. Germline-derived CDR1 and CDR2 are LGHDT and YNNKEL (reference sequence). V was pared by 5 bases and J by 0 bases, with 3 bases of the junction left unmatched. This CDR3 spans 16 amino acids. CDR3 sequence (DNA): TGTGCCAGCAGCATGGGACAGGGGACAACTAATGAAAAACTGTTTTTT. Protein: CASSMGQGTTNEKLFF.

V usage is TRBV30 and J usage is TRBJ1-6, with 8 bases matching TRBD1. Trimming at V came to 6 bases and at J to 7 bases, leaving 5 bases not matched to a gene. From germline, CDR1 is GTSNPN and CDR2 SVGIG (reference sequence). The CDR3 runs to 13 residues. CDR3 sequence: CACQGQENSPLHF. The DNA for the CDR3 is TGTGCCTGCCAGGGACAGGAAAATTCACCCCTCCACTTT.

The V and J genes are TRBV5-1 and TRBJ1-4; possible D gene TRBD1, 6 bases. V dropped 4 bases and J dropped 8 bases, with 12 bases sitting between them. CDR1 and CDR2 (germline): SGHRS, YFSETQ. The CDR3 has 13 amino acids. Here the CDR3 reads CASSLGTTEKLFF. Written as DNA, the CDR3 is TGCGCCAGCAGCCTAGGGACAACGGAAAAACTGTTTTTT.

The chain has TRBV11-2 and TRBJ1-1; 9 bases map to TRBD1. This CDR3 comprises 16 residues. Germline V gene sequence: CDR1 SGHAT, CDR2 FQNNGV. V lost 1 base and J lost 5; bases outside the gene matches: 8. The CDR3 sequence: CASSLGGQGVRTEAFF. CDR3 DNA: TGTGCCAGCAGCTTAGGGGGACAGGGAGTAAGAACTGAAGCTTTCTTT.

V and J are TRBV12-3 or TRBV12-4 and TRBJ2-5; 7 nucleotides align to TRBD1. J was trimmed by 3 bases and V by 5 bases; bases with no gene match: 3. The CDR3 length is 13 residues. CDR3 DNA sequence: TGTGCCAGCAGTAAAGACAGGGAAGAGACCCAGTACTTC. Translating it yields CASSKDREETQYF.

This chain links TRBV24-1 with TRBJ2-7, with 8 positions matching TRBD2. Per the germline V gene, CDR1 is KGHDR and CDR2 is SFDVKD. V shed 3 bases, J shed 0 bases, and the junction held 3 bases outside the gene matches. This CDR3 has 15 residues. As DNA, the CDR3 is TGTGCCACCAGTGATAGCGGGAGTATCTCCTACGAGCAGTACTTC. Protein: CATSDSGSISYEQYF.

This rearrangement joins TRBV19 to TRBJ2-7, with TRBD2 matching over 7 bases. V shed 3 bases, J shed 2 bases, and the junction held 4 bases outside the gene matches. This CDR3 is built from 14 residues. CDR1 LNHDA and CDR2 SQIVND come from the germline V gene (reference sequence). CDR3 protein: CASSIVAGAYEQYF. The CDR3 coding sequence is TGTGCCAGTAGTATCGTAGCGGGCGCCTACGAGCAGTACTTC.

This clone was seen only a few times. The chain employs TRBV11-2 and TRBJ2-7; a possible D gene is TRBD2 (6 bases). Germline V lookup: CDR1 SGHAT, CDR2 FQNNGV. Trimming removed 1 base at V and 5 bases at J, with 12 bases between. The CDR3 loop spans 14 amino acids. CDR3 sequence reads: CASSLGLASNEQYV. The CDR3 region has the DNA TGTGCCAGCAGCTTAGGGCTAGCGTCGAACGAGCAGTACGTC.

The chain employs TRBV7-6 and TRBJ2-3; TRBD2 aligns across 8 bases. The junction had 19 bases not matched to a gene; V was cut back by 5 bases and J by 3 bases. The CDR3 contains 19 residues. From germline, CDR1 is SGHVS and CDR2 FNYEAQ. The CDR3 nucleotides are TGTGCCAGCAGCCCCAGGGACGGGTCTGGTAGCGGGGTAACAGATACGCAGTATTTT. Its protein is CASSPRDGSGSGVTDTQYF.

The chain combines TRBV4-1 with TRBJ2-3, with 8 nucleotides matching TRBD2. V shed 0 bases and J 6 bases; nucleotides not matched to a gene: 11. Germline CDR1 is MGHRA and CDR2 is YSYEKL. The CDR3 consists of 17 residues. The CDR3 spells CASSQDSERGLFDTQYF. CDR3 coding DNA: TGCGCCAGCAGCCAAGATAGTGAGCGGGGGCTCTTCGATACGCAGTATTTT.

The rearrangement joins TRBV6-6 to TRBJ1-5; weak D call: TRBD1 (6 bases). With 0 bases removed from V and 8 bases from J, the gap between germline ends came to 14 bases. In germline, CDR1 is MNHNY, CDR2 SVGAGI (reference sequence). The CDR3 covers 15 residues. The CDR3 coding sequence is TGTGCCAGCAGTTACTCGTCGGGGGGCTGGGAGCCCCAGCATTTT. Encoded protein: CASSYSSGGWEPQHF.

CDR3 residues: CASSRTGSSNQPQHF. For the CDR3, the DNA is TGTGCCAGTAGTCGAACAGGGAGTAGCAATCAGCCCCAGCATTTT. This chain joins TRBV19 and TRBJ1-5; D may be TRBD1 (6 bases). Germline assignment: CDR1 LNHDA and CDR2 SQIVND (reference sequence). V was shortened by 5 bases and J by 0 bases, with 11 bases between the two germline ends. The CDR3 totals 15 residues. Combining the CDR3 with reference TRBV19 and TRBJ1-5 gives the whole variable domain DGGITQSPKYLFRKEGQNVTLSCEQNLNHDAMYWYRQDPGQGLRLIYYSQIVNDFQKGDIAEGYSVSREKKESFPLTVTSAQKNPTAFYLCASSRTGSSNQPQHFGDGTRLSIL.

V and J are TRBV23-1 and TRBJ1-2; 7 bases agree with TRBD1. TRBV23-1 belongs to the ORF category, with a function that is uncertain. CDR3 length equals 14 residues. Losses at the gene ends were 2 bases for V and 8 bases for J; bases not matched to a gene: 8. The DNA of the CDR3 is TGCGCCAGCAGTCAACCGACAGGGAAGTTCGGCTACACCTTC. The encoded protein is CASSQPTGKFGYTF.

The chain employs TRBV18 and TRBJ1-6; 8 positions match TRBD1. Germline lookup yields CDR1 KGHSH and CDR2 LQKENI. With V trimmed by 4 bases and J by 6 bases, 2 bases remained unmatched. The CDR3 covers 14 residues. The CDR3 spells CASSLGQGNSPLHF. CDR3 nucleotides: TGTGCCAGCTCACTCGGACAGGGTAATTCACCCCTCCACTTT.

About this clone itself: One junction end does not reproduce the germline sequence, and a read error may be involved. The chain is built from TRBV7-7 and TRBJ1-5; D perhaps matches TRBD1 (6 bases). The CDR3 length is 19 residues. The germline gives CDR1 SSHAT, CDR2 FNYEAQ (reference sequence). The CDR3 loop reads CASSCRHEPWGPFYQPQHF. DNA for the CDR3: TGTGCTAGCAGCTGCCGACACGAGCCGTGGGGGCCCTTTTATCAGCCCCAGCATTTT. Combining the CDR3 with reference TRBV7-7 and TRBJ1-5 gives the whole variable domain GAGVSQSPRYKVTKRGQDVTLRCDPISSHATLYWYQQALGQGPEFLTYFNYEAQPDKSGLPSDRFSAERPEGSISTLTIQRTEQRDSAMYRCASSCRHEPWGPFYQPQHFGDGTRLSIL.